The 4 T cell receptor beta chains below all came from one sample that was sequenced in a study of identical twins. A single record per CDR3 protein comes from TCRdb applying MiXCR to the 5' RACE reads. The data contain roughly 1.6 million distinct CDR3 sequences, more than 30% of them singletons. Source material: cord blood. Receptor source: a newborn girl in good health.

The rearrangement joins TRBV3-1 to TRBJ2-4; 12 positions agree with TRBD2. The CDR3 has 18 amino acids. The V gene's germline CDR1 is LGHDT and CDR2 YNNKEL (reference sequence). J gave up 8 bases and V 0 bases, and 11 bases lay outside the gene matches. The CDR3: CASSQDSLLAGGQDIQYF. CDR3 sequence (DNA): TGTGCCAGCAGCCAAGATAGTCTCCTAGCGGGGGGGCAGGACATTCAGTACTTC.

This chain uses TRBV5-6 with TRBJ2-6, with TRBD2 as a possible D gene (6 bases). The CDR3 consists of 16 residues. Trimming removed 0 bases at V and 7 bases at J, with 14 bases between. Germline V CDR1 and CDR2: SGHDT, YYEEEE. CDR3 in amino acids: CASSLGTTLHANVLTF. The CDR3, as DNA: TGTGCCAGCAGCTTGGGGACTACTCTCCACGCCAACGTCCTGACTTTC.

V and J are TRBV29-1 and TRBJ1-1, with 9 bases aligning to TRBD1. The germline CDR1 and CDR2 sequences are SQVTM and ANQGSEA. This CDR3 region has 16 residues. The V gene end was trimmed by 1 base and the J gene end by 0 bases; junction bases not matched to a gene: 6. In DNA, the CDR3 is TGCAGCGTTGAAGGACAGGGGGTAATTTTGAACACTGAAGCTTTCTTT. It yields the protein CSVEGQGVILNTEAFF.

This sequence joins TRBV25-1 and TRBJ2-1; TRBD2 matches 11 bases. CDR3 length equals 17 residues. Germline CDR1 MGHDK, CDR2 SYGVNS. J gave up 0 bases and V 9 bases, and 10 bases lay outside the gene matches. CDR3: CASSTSGETRSYNEQFF. The CDR3 nucleotides are TGTGCCAGTTCGACTAGCGGGGAGACCCGCTCCTACAATGAGCAGTTCTTC.